Listed here are 23 T cell receptor beta chains from one sample, sequenced in a study of OX40 agonist ivuxolimab in advanced cancers. Using immunoSEQ multiplex PCR, the repertoire was profiled, and TCRdb retains in-frame clones only, with some absent. This table holds around 63,000 clones, roughly nine tenths found once. The sequenced sample was CD4+ or CD8+ T cells sorted from blood, obtained in a trial of the OX40 agonist ivuxolimab. The receptors shown here come from an adult with an advanced solid tumor such as melanoma, head and neck, liver or kidney cancer.

This chain uses TRBV9 with TRBJ2-3; 8 bases line up with TRBD2. The CDR3 runs to 14 residues. Looked up from germline, CDR1 is SGDLS and CDR2 is YYNGEE. V trimming: 7 bases; J trimming: 1 base; junction bases outside the gene matches: 5. The CDR3 here is CASSDSGGTDTQYF. The CDR3, as DNA: TGTGCCAGCTCGGATAGCGGGGGCACAGATACGCAGTATTTT.

The chain joins TRBV5-1 to TRBJ1-2; the match to TRBD1 covers 8 bases. CDR1 and CDR2 from the germline V gene are SGHRS and YFSETQ. With V trimmed by 4 bases and J by 5 bases, 4 bases remained unmatched. The CDR3 loop spans 13 amino acids. CDR3 loop: CASSPRTGYGYTF. Written as DNA, the CDR3 is TGCGCCAGCAGCCCTCGGACAGGGTATGGCTACACCTTC.

The rearrangement joins TRBV7-9 to TRBJ1-2; unclear D gene. Germline V gene lookup returns CDR1 SEHNR and CDR2 FQNEAQ (reference sequence). Trimming left V 3 bases short and J 2 bases short, with 13 bases between. The CDR3 contains 15 residues. The CDR3 protein is CASSFLNSENYGYTF. The CDR3 DNA reads TGTGCCAGCAGCTTTTTGAACAGTGAAAACTATGGCTACACCTTC.

This clone came up once. V usage is TRBV7-8 and J usage is TRBJ2-5, with 7 bases matching TRBD1. V was clipped by 0 bases and J by 1 base; unmatched bases: 8. This CDR3 is 17 amino acids long. Germline V gene data show CDR1 as SGHVS and CDR2 as FQNEAQ. This CDR3 is CASSLATGTVGQETQYF. The DNA for the CDR3 is TGTGCCAGCAGCTTAGCAACCGGGACAGTGGGCCAAGAGACCCAGTACTTC.

This sequence joins TRBV10-3 and TRBJ2-3; 12 bases are shared with TRBD2. The CDR3 is made up of 16 amino acids. Trimming took 4 bases from V and 11 from J; bases not matched to a gene: 13. Germline lookup yields CDR1 ENHRY and CDR2 SYGVKD. In DNA form, the CDR3 reads TGTGCCATCAGTGCCCGACTAGCGGGGGTGCGGGAGGGGCAGTATTTT. The encoded protein is CAISARLAGVREGQYF.

This chain connects TRBV7-2 to TRBJ2-3; 7 bases fit TRBD2. The CDR3 has 13 residues. The ends lost 3 bases at V and 7 bases at J; junction bases unmatched: 4. Germline V lookup: CDR1 SGHTA, CDR2 FQGNSA. CDR3 coding DNA: TGTGCCAGCAGCTTCAAACTAGCGAATACGCAGTATTTT. It codes for CASSFKLANTQYF.

The genes are TRBV7-9 and TRBJ2-1, with a possible D match to TRBD2 (6 bases). The CDR3 spans 14 residues. V lost 7 bases and J 8 bases, leaving 18 bases between the germline ends. Germline loops: CDR1 SEHNR, CDR2 FQNEAQ (reference sequence). The CDR3 nucleotides read TGTGCCAGCACGCCCTCAGGCGGGGTTTATGAGCAGTTCTTC. Translating gives CASTPSGGVYEQFF.

The chain uses TRBV4-2 and TRBJ1-2; 7 bases line up with TRBD1. The CDR3 consists of 14 residues. Germline V CDR1 and CDR2: LGHNA, YNFKEQ. V lost 0 bases and J lost 10; bases outside the gene matches: 8. CDR3 DNA: TGTGCCAGCAGCCAAGATAGTACCGGGACAGACTACACCTTC. Its translation: CASSQDSTGTDYTF.

The chain joins TRBV19 to TRBJ1-2, with 9 bases fitting TRBD1. Per the germline V gene, CDR1 is LNHDA and CDR2 is SQIVND (reference sequence). The trim removed 1 base at V and 8 bases at J, leaving 5 bases unmatched. CDR3 length: 14 residues. DNA for the CDR3: TGTGCCAGTAGTATAGGGACAGGGGAATTCGGCTACACCTTC. Protein: CASSIGTGEFGYTF.

The chain has TRBV30 and TRBJ1-2; D not resolved. V was pared by 0 bases and J by 4 bases, with 12 bases between. CDR3 length: 14 residues. The V gene's germline CDR1 is GTSNPN and CDR2 SVGIG (reference sequence). In nucleotides, the CDR3 is TGTGCCTGGAGTGTATGGGAGCTCCTCTATGGCTACACCTTC. Amino acid sequence: CAWSVWELLYGYTF.

The chain's CDR3 is CASQLANSYNEQFF. CDR3 sequence (DNA): TGTGCCAGCCAACTAGCGAACTCCTACAATGAGCAGTTCTTC. This chain joins TRBV28 and TRBJ2-1; TRBD2 matches at 7 bases. The V segment lost 8 bases and the J segment 0 bases; nucleotides outside the gene matches: 4. The CDR3 sequence is 14 residues long. CDR1 and CDR2 from the germline V gene are MDHEN and SYDVKM.

A word on this clone: The same CDR3 also results from other DNA sequences found in this sample. This chain links TRBV5-1 with TRBJ2-2, with D perhaps matching TRBD1 or TRBD2 (5 bases each). Germline V gene lookup returns CDR1 SGHRS and CDR2 YFSETQ. V was clipped by 4 bases and J by 2 bases, with 12 bases between them. CDR3 size: 15 residues. This chain's CDR3 is CASSQGTANTGELFF. As DNA, the CDR3 is TGCGCCAGCAGCCAAGGGACCGCAAACACCGGGGAGCTGTTTTTT. The complete variable domain, with remaining parts taken from reference TRBV5-1 and TRBJ2-2, reads KAGVTQTPRYLIKTRGQQVTLSCSPISGHRSVSWYQQTPGQGLQFLFEYFSETQRNKGNFPGRFSGRQFSNSRSEMNVSTLELGDSALYLCASSQGTANTGELFFGEGSRLTVL.

In the case of this clone: Additional DNA sequences in this sample encode the identical CDR3. The chain is built from TRBV7-2 and TRBJ2-3; D call uncertain. The CDR3 spans 15 residues. Per the germline V gene, CDR1 is SGHTA and CDR2 is FQGNSA. The V and J ends lost 5 bases and 4 bases respectively, with 16 bases between them. The CDR3 DNA sequence: TGTGCCAGCAGCCCAGGTCATGGGCCGGCAGATACGCAGTATTTT. This translates into CASSPGHGPADTQYF.

This chain joins TRBV6-5 and TRBJ1-5, with D tentatively TRBD1 (6 bases). This CDR3 has 14 residues. Germline V lookup: CDR1 MNHEY, CDR2 SVGAGI. V was cut by 6 bases and J by 2 bases, with 11 bases left in between. This CDR3 is CASRLRGGNQPQHF. The CDR3 nucleotides read TGTGCCAGCAGACTCAGGGGTGGCAATCAGCCCCAGCATTTT.

The chain links TRBV7-6 to TRBJ2-1; a possible D gene is TRBD2 (5 bases). The length of the CDR3 is 14 residues. The ends were cut back, 5 bases at V and 0 bases at J, with 8 bases in the middle. Germline V gene sequence: CDR1 SGHVS, CDR2 FNYEAQ. The CDR3 nucleotides are TGTGCCAGCAGCCCCCGGGGCTCCTACAATGAGCAGTTCTTC. Its protein product is CASSPRGSYNEQFF. The full variable domain, its missing parts supplied by reference TRBV7-6 and TRBJ2-1, is GAGVSQSPRYKVTKRGQDVALRCDPISGHVSLYWYRQALGQGPEFLTYFNYEAQQDKSGLPNDRFSAERPEGSISTLTIQRTEQRDSAMYRCASSPRGSYNEQFFGPGTRLTVL.

J is TRBJ1-4 and V is TRBV14; D is unclear. V shed 8 bases and J shed 5 bases, with 6 bases lying between them. From germline, CDR1 is SGHDN and CDR2 FVKESK. There are 11 residues in the CDR3. In DNA form, the CDR3 reads TGTGCCAGCCCCCAGAATGAAAAACTGTTTTTT. As protein: CASPQNEKLFF.

V and J are TRBV28 and TRBJ1-1, with a tentative D call TRBD1 (5 bases). V gave up 2 bases and J gave up 1 base, with 5 bases separating them. This CDR3 is built from 13 residues. The germline V gene encodes CDR1 MDHEN and CDR2 SYDVKM. Here the CDR3 reads CASSLGQNTEAFF. The CDR3 nucleotides read TGTGCCAGCAGTTTAGGACAGAACACTGAAGCTTTCTTT. Full variable domain (missing parts from reference TRBV28 and TRBJ1-1): DVKVTQSSRYLVKRTGEKVFLECVQDMDHENMFWYRQDPGLGLRLIYFSYDVKMKEKGDIPEGYSVSREKKERFSLILESASTNQTSMYLCASSLGQNTEAFFGQGTRLTVV.

This rearrangement joins TRBV4-2 to TRBJ2-5, with TRBD1 matching over 7 bases. After removal of 0 bases from V and 5 bases from J, the junction contained 6 bases not matched to a gene. The CDR3 totals 15 residues. Germline V gene sequence: CDR1 LGHNA, CDR2 YNFKEQ. The CDR3 DNA follows: TGTGCCAGCAGCCAAGACGGGACAGTGGTGGAGACCCAGTACTTC. It specifies CASSQDGTVVETQYF.

This clone has a single count. The genes are TRBV5-1 and TRBJ1-4, with 11 bases fitting TRBD1. V trimming: 5 bases; J trimming: 8 bases; junction bases outside the gene matches: 11. Germline lookup yields CDR1 SGHRS and CDR2 YFSETQ. The CDR3 has 16 residues. The CDR3 DNA reads as TGCGCCAGCAGTATGGTTCCGGGACAGGGGGGCGAAAAACTGTTTTTT. This sequence encodes CASSMVPGQGGEKLFF.

The chain carries TRBV5-1 and TRBJ1-1, with D unclear. The CDR3 has 14 amino acids. Deletions cut 4 bases from V and 10 bases from J, with 20 bases between. Germline CDR1 and CDR2: SGHRS and YFSETQ. CDR3 in DNA: TGCGCCAGCAGCCCTTATGACTCCTCAGGTGGAGCTTTCTTT. Protein: CASSPYDSSGGAFF.

This clone showed up just once. The V gene is TRBV20-1, the J gene TRBJ1-2; D uncertain. The CDR3 spans 9 residues. Between the trimmed V and J ends, which lost 5 bases and 7 bases, there was a span of 5 bases. CDR1 and CDR2 from the germline V gene are DFQATT and SNEGSKA (reference sequence). In DNA, the CDR3 is TGCAGTGCTCCGGGTGGCTACACCTTC. Protein sequence: CSAPGGYTF.

Comment on this clone: At one end the junction does not follow the germline gene, possibly because of a read error. The chain combines TRBV5-4 with TRBJ2-2, with unresolved D. CDR3 length: 13 amino acids. The germline V gene has CDR1 SGHNT and CDR2 YYREEE (reference sequence). The CDR3 protein is CASSLGNTRELFF. The CDR3 nucleotides read TGTGCCAGCAGCTTGGGAAACACCAGGGAGCTGTTTTTT.

The chain employs TRBV2 and TRBJ2-7; D unresolved. The CDR3 runs 13 residues. The V and J ends lost 7 bases and 1 base respectively, with 11 bases between them. The V gene's germline CDR1 is SNHLY and CDR2 FYNNEI. CDR3 sequence (DNA): TGTGCCAGCATACAAGGTCTATCCTACGAGCAGTACTTC. Translated, it gives CASIQGLSYEQYF.